In its sample, the clone carrying this T cell receptor (beta chain) was seen many times. Its target is not known. The sample belongs to a study of T cell repertoires in cytomegalovirus infection. TCRdb reprocessed the reads via MiXCR and lists one record per CDR3 protein. The profile shows 650,000 to 850,000 distinct CDR3 sequences, almost 30% of them singletons. The CDR3 runs 16 residues. V lost 1 base to trimming and J lost 2 bases; unmatched junction nucleotides: 6. Per the germline V gene, CDR1 is SGHVS and CDR2 is FNYEAQ. The chain carries TRBV7-6 and TRBJ2-3; 7 positions match TRBD2. Sequencing used cultured CD8+ T cells from PBMCs, obtained from culture after CMV antigen stimulation. This sequence was found in a human donor in good health (CMV status not recorded). Some clones in this sample may be carry-over from other donors' samples. The DNA of the CDR3 is TGTGCCAGCAGCTTAGAGGCGGGGGTTTTCACAGATACGCAGTATTTT. This translates into CASSLEAGVFTDTQYF. Based on the CDR3 plus reference TRBV7-6 and TRBJ2-3, the full variable domain is GAGVSQSPRYKVTKRGQDVALRCDPISGHVSLYWYRQALGQGPEFLTYFNYEAQQDKSGLPNDRFSAERPEGSISTLTIQRTEQRDSAMYRCASSLEAGVFTDTQYFGPGTRLTVL.